This T cell receptor (beta chain) came from a study of cytomegalovirus exposure and HLA in healthy donors. Findings of the study overall: A later analysis by the authors found several of the most significant clusters apparently linked to common viral pathogens. Most TCR beta V segments were productive about 87% or about 30% of the time in an earlier analysis. Specificity of a few CMV-associated chains for CMV antigens was verified in vitro.

On this clone itself: What it binds is unknown.

The CDR3 has 13 residues. Trimming took 7 bases from V and 8 from J, leaving 17 bases between them. Per the germline V gene, CDR1 is SNHLY and CDR2 is FYNNEI. The PCR contained 60 Vbeta and 13 Jbeta primers. Here immunoSEQ multiplex PCR was the method, and the copy in TCRdb shows in-frame clones only, minus some. In the table there are 150,000 to 200,000 clones, approximately 83% of which are singletons. This sequence joins TRBV2 and TRBJ1-1; D unresolved. This TCR derives from a man younger than 30 in good health and CMV-seropositive. The sequenced material came from PBMCs. CDR3 protein: CASNQNQLLEAFF. The DNA of the CDR3 is TGTGCCAGCAACCAAAACCAGTTGCTGGAAGCTTTCTTT.